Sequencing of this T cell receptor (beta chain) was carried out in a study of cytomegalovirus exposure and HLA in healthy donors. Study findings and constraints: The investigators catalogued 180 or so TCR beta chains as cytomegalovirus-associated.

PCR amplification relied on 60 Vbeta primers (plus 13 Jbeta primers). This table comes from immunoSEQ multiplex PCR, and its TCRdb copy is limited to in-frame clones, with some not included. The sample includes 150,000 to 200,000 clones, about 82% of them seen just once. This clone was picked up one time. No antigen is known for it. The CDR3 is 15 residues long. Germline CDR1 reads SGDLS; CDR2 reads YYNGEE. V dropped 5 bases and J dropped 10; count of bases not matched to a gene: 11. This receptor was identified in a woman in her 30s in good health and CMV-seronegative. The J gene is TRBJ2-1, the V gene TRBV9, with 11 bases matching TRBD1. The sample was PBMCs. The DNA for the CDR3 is TGTGCCAGCAGTGCTACCGGGACAGGGGGACACGAGCAGTTCTTC. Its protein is CASSATGTGGHEQFF.